Sequencing of this T cell receptor (beta chain) was carried out in a study of CD8 T cells in Susac syndrome. Reverse transcription of about 0.45 to 1 ug RNA was performed with random hexamers. The CDR3 of TCR beta was amplified by immunoSEQ multiplex PCR across 54 Vbeta and 13 Jbeta. TCRdb processed the immunoSEQ multiplex PCR reads anew with MiXCR; each CDR3 protein has one entry. This table has 250,000 to 350,000 distinct CDR3 sequences, about 90% appearing once. V shed 6 bases, J shed 9 bases, and the junction held 7 bases outside the gene matches. The CDR3 sequence is 13 residues long. Germline V lookup: CDR1 SQVTM, CDR2 ANQGSEA.

Source material: CD4+ T cells from PBMCs. The rearrangement links TRBV29-1 to TRBJ2-1; 11 nucleotides match TRBD2. The receptor was isolated from a human donor with multiple sclerosis. The CDR3 DNA reads TGCAGCGTGGCACTAGCGGGAGATGCTGAGCAGTTCTTC. Protein sequence: CSVALAGDAEQFF.